The 28 T cell receptor beta chains presented below share a single source sample, sequenced in a study of blood T cell repertoires in COVID-19. This table comes from immunoSEQ multiplex PCR, and its TCRdb copy is limited to in-frame clones, with some not included. The sample lists 270,000 or so clones, about 86% occurring once. The sequenced sample was peripheral blood. These receptors came from a woman younger than 45 with COVID-19, enrolled during active disease.

The chain couples TRBV7-9 to TRBJ1-1; TRBD1 aligns across 7 bases. J was trimmed by 1 base and V by 6 bases; bases with no gene match: 8. The CDR3 consists of 15 residues. Germline V lookup: CDR1 SEHNR, CDR2 FQNEAQ (reference sequence). CDR3 protein: CASRHSRTGNTEAFF. CDR3 nucleotides: TGTGCCAGCAGACACTCCCGGACAGGGAACACTGAAGCTTTCTTT.

The chain employs TRBV13 and TRBJ1-3, with TRBD1 matching over 7 bases. The length of the CDR3 is 14 residues. The ends lost 6 bases at V and 8 bases at J; junction bases unmatched: 10. From germline, CDR1 is PRHDT and CDR2 FYEKMQ (reference sequence). The CDR3 reads CASRAQGGGYTIYF. The CDR3, as DNA: TGTGCCAGCAGAGCCCAAGGGGGCGGATACACCATATATTTT.

In its sample, this clone was seen once. The chain links TRBV6-5 to TRBJ2-7; perhaps TRBD2 as D (6 bases). Germline CDR1 MNHEY, CDR2 SVGAGI. The ends were cut back, 0 bases at V and 0 bases at J, with 9 bases in the middle. The CDR3 is 15 amino acids. The CDR3 region is CASSYSAGSSYEQYF. Written as DNA, the CDR3 is TGTGCCAGCAGTTACTCAGCGGGTTCCTCCTACGAGCAGTACTTC.

The genes are TRBV2 and TRBJ1-2; no definite D call. V lost 9 bases, J lost 4 bases, and 9 bases lay in between. This CDR3 has 11 amino acids. CDR1 is SNHLY, CDR2 FYNNEI, per germline. CDR3 nucleotides: TGTGCCAGGACGGTAGCCTATGGCTACACCTTC. This encodes CARTVAYGYTF.

The table lists this clone with a few counts. V usage is TRBV19 and J usage is TRBJ2-2; TRBD2 might be the D (6 bases). Germline V gene data show CDR1 as LNHDA and CDR2 as SQIVND (reference sequence). V gave up 5 bases and J gave up 2 bases, with 9 bases separating them. The CDR3 totals 14 residues. CDR3 residues: CASSALANTGELFF. The CDR3 DNA is TGTGCCAGTAGTGCACTAGCCAACACCGGGGAGCTGTTTTTT.

The chain combines TRBV11-2 with TRBJ2-1; tentative D call: TRBD2 (7 bases). V dropped 1 base and J dropped 4 bases, with 11 bases sitting between them. The CDR3 has 15 residues. Per germline, CDR1 SGHAT and CDR2 FQNNGV. The CDR3 DNA reads as TGTGCCAGCAGCTTAGCCGGGGGGACATACAATGAGCAGTTCTTC. Translation: CASSLAGGTYNEQFF. Complete variable domain (other parts from reference TRBV11-2 and TRBJ2-1): EAGVAQSPRYKIIEKRQSVAFWCNPISGHATLYWYQQILGQGPKLLIQFQNNGVVDDSQLPKDRFSAERLKGVDSTLKIQPAKLEDSAVYLCASSLAGGTYNEQFFGPGTRLTVL.

This chain uses TRBV16 with TRBJ2-7, with D perhaps matching TRBD2 (5 bases). This CDR3 has 12 amino acids. The germline gives CDR1 KGHSY, CDR2 FQNENV. V was trimmed by 4 bases and J by 2 bases, leaving 6 bases between them. The CDR3 loop reads CASSPGAYEQYF. CDR3 DNA sequence: TGTGCCAGCAGCCCCGGGGCCTACGAGCAGTACTTC.

The V gene is TRBV7-2, the J gene TRBJ2-7; tentative D call: TRBD1 (5 bases). In germline, CDR1 is SGHTA, CDR2 FQGNSA. V was clipped by 3 bases and J by 3 bases, with 12 bases between them. CDR3 length: 14 amino acids. CDR3 nucleotide sequence: TGTGCCAGCAGCTTTGTTCAGGGTTTCTACGAGCAGTACTTC. Translated: CASSFVQGFYEQYF. Together with reference TRBV7-2 and TRBJ2-7, the CDR3 gives the full variable domain: GAGVSQSPSNKVTEKGKDVELRCDPISGHTALYWYRQSLGQGLEFLIYFQGNSAPDKSGLPSDRFSAERTGGSVSTLTIQRTQQEDSAVYLCASSFVQGFYEQYFGPGTRLTVT.

The rearrangement links TRBV7-2 to TRBJ2-1, with D perhaps matching TRBD2 (5 bases). CDR1 is SGHTA, CDR2 FQGNSA, per germline. The CDR3 spans 15 residues. Trimming took 5 bases from V and 2 from J, leaving 13 bases between them. The chain's CDR3 is CASSQVGGAYNEQFF. DNA for the CDR3: TGTGCCAGCAGCCAAGTCGGAGGAGCCTACAATGAGCAGTTCTTC.

The chain employs TRBV19 and TRBJ2-2, with 9 bases identical to TRBD2. Germline CDR1 reads LNHDA; CDR2 reads SQIVND (reference sequence). J was trimmed by 3 bases and V by 3 bases; bases with no gene match: 5. There are 16 residues in the CDR3. The DNA of the CDR3 is TGTGCCAGTAGTATCGGGCTAGCGGGGTACACCGGGGAGCTGTTTTTT. It specifies CASSIGLAGYTGELFF.

The chain recombines TRBV3-1 (or the pseudogene TRBV3-2) with TRBJ1-1; TRBD1 aligns across 10 bases. The CDR3 is 15 residues long. Trimming cost V 4 bases and J 5 bases; bases outside gene matches: 7. From germline, CDR1 is LGHDT and CDR2 YNNKEL (reference sequence). CDR3 sequence: CASSLRDRGRTEAFF. The CDR3, as DNA: TGTGCCAGCAGCCTACGTGACAGGGGGCGTACTGAAGCTTTCTTT.

This clone was picked up one time. This chain joins TRBV12-3 or TRBV12-4 and TRBJ1-2; D is unclear. The CDR3 is 11 amino acids. V was shortened by 7 bases and J by 5 bases, with 8 bases between the two germline ends. As DNA, the CDR3 is TGTGCCAGCACAGGAACTTATGGCTACACCTTC. This sequence encodes CASTGTYGYTF.

The rearrangement links TRBV27 to TRBJ2-6, with D tentatively TRBD1 (5 bases). The CDR3 sequence is 19 residues long. The germline CDR1 and CDR2 sequences are MNHEY and SMNVEV (reference sequence). The germline V and J ends were trimmed by 6 bases and 0 bases, with 21 bases remaining between them. CDR3 bases: TGTGCCAGCAGAAAGGTTACGCGCACACAGGCCTCTGGGGCCAACGTCCTGACTTTC. Amino acids: CASRKVTRTQASGANVLTF.

The chain couples TRBV30 to TRBJ1-1, with D tentatively TRBD1 (5 bases). V was shortened by 4 bases and J by 2 bases, with 11 bases between the two germline ends. The CDR3 is made up of 13 amino acids. Germline V CDR1 and CDR2: GTSNPN, SVGIG (reference sequence). DNA of the CDR3: TGTGCCTGGAATTCGGGGGTCAACACTGAAGCTTTCTTT. Protein: CAWNSGVNTEAFF.

V is TRBV28 and J is TRBJ1-3, with a possible D match to TRBD1 (6 bases). The germline V gene encodes CDR1 MDHEN and CDR2 SYDVKM. The V end lost 5 bases, the J end lost 3 bases, and 17 bases lay between the germline ends. The CDR3 covers 16 residues. CDR3 nucleotide sequence: TGTGCCAGCAGTGCAAACAGGGTAGGAAGTGGAAACACCATATATTTT. This codes for CASSANRVGSGNTIYF.

The rearrangement uses TRBV5-4 and TRBJ1-2; no clear D gene. Trimming left V 5 bases short and J 2 bases short, with 10 bases between. The CDR3 is 13 amino acids. Germline CDR1 is SGHNT and CDR2 is YYREEE (reference sequence). The CDR3 spells CASSPGLNYGYTF. In DNA, the CDR3 is TGTGCCAGCAGTCCCGGGTTAAACTATGGCTACACCTTC.

This clone was detected a few times. This chain connects TRBV6-5 to TRBJ2-2; 7 nucleotides agree with TRBD1. The CDR3 loop spans 15 amino acids. Germline V gives CDR1 MNHEY, CDR2 SVGAGI. V shed 5 bases and J 2 bases; nucleotides not matched to a gene: 5. As DNA, the CDR3 is TGTGCCAGCAGTAAGAGACAGGGTAACACCGGGGAGCTGTTTTTT. It specifies CASSKRQGNTGELFF.

This rearrangement joins TRBV6-5 to TRBJ1-3; 9 bases match TRBD1. The CDR3 is 14 residues long. V dropped 4 bases and J dropped 5; count of bases not matched to a gene: 3. The germline CDR1 and CDR2 sequences are MNHEY and SVGAGI. CDR3 in amino acids: CASSSTGGRNTIYF. The CDR3 bases are TGTGCCAGCAGTTCGACAGGGGGTCGAAACACCATATATTTT.

This clone was counted only a few times. The CDR3 sequence: CASSQGSGYGYTF. The CDR3 coding sequence is TGTGCCAGCAGCCAAGGCAGTGGCTATGGCTACACCTTC. The rearrangement uses TRBV14 and TRBJ1-2; D uncertain. V was cut by 1 base and J by 4 bases, with 7 bases left in between. Germline CDR1 is SGHDN and CDR2 is FVKESK. The CDR3 loop spans 13 amino acids.

The chain's CDR3 is CASSPYLQGIGQYF. DNA of the CDR3: TGTGCCAGCAGCCCCTATCTACAGGGGATAGGGCAGTACTTC. The J gene is TRBJ2-7, the V gene TRBV3-1 (or the pseudogene TRBV3-2); 7 bases are shared with TRBD1. Germline CDR1 LGHDT, CDR2 YNNKEL (reference sequence). V lost 4 bases, J lost 9 bases, and 12 bases stayed unmatched. The CDR3 is 14 residues long.

The J gene is TRBJ1-6, the V gene TRBV18; weak D call: TRBD1 (6 bases). Germline loops: CDR1 KGHSH, CDR2 LQKENI. The CDR3 covers 16 residues. Trimming shortened V by 1 base and J by 9 bases, and 16 bases separated the two germline ends. Here the CDR3 DNA reads TGTGCCAGCTCACCACGGGAAACGGGGGGCAGTTCACCCCTCCACTTT. This sequence encodes CASSPRETGGSSPLHF.

The V call is TRBV10-2, the J call TRBJ1-6; D is unresolved. The length of the CDR3 is 12 residues. Germline CDR1 and CDR2: WSHSY and SAAADI. The V and J ends lost 4 bases and 7 bases respectively, with 5 bases between them. CDR3 sequence: CASSGANSPLHF. The CDR3 bases are TGCGCCAGCAGTGGAGCAAATTCACCCCTCCACTTT.

This clone was detected only once. DNA of the CDR3: TGCGCCAGCGGATTTCGATACCCTTTTGCAGGGGAGACCCAGTACTTC. This sequence encodes CASGFRYPFAGETQYF. The chain links TRBV5-1 to TRBJ2-5, with TRBD1 as a possible D gene (5 bases). The V end lost 7 bases, the J end lost 5 bases, and 24 bases lay between the germline ends. Germline V gene lookup returns CDR1 SGHRS and CDR2 YFSETQ. The CDR3 is 16 residues long.

This clone was detected once. The V gene is TRBV6-1, the J gene TRBJ2-6; TRBD1 matches at 10 bases. Germline loops: CDR1 MNHNS, CDR2 SASEGT. The CDR3 has 17 residues. The V segment lost 3 bases and the J segment 2 bases; nucleotides outside the gene matches: 4. The CDR3 coding sequence is TGTGCCAGCAGTGATAGACAGGGGGCCCCTGGGGCCAACGTCCTGACTTTC. Protein sequence: CASSDRQGAPGANVLTF.

The chain recombines TRBV6-5 with TRBJ1-1, with a possible D match to TRBD1 (5 bases). CDR3 length: 13 amino acids. Germline V gene lookup returns CDR1 MNHEY and CDR2 SVGAGI. The V gene lost 6 bases and the J gene lost 4 bases, with 12 bases spanning the gap. This chain's CDR3 is CASSGQLGTEAFF. In DNA, the CDR3 is TGTGCCAGCAGCGGACAACTGGGCACTGAAGCTTTCTTT.

The CDR3 bases are TGTGCCAGCAGCTTTGCAGAATTACAAAATCAGCCCCAGCATTTT. Encoded protein: CASSFAELQNQPQHF. This rearrangement joins TRBV7-6 to TRBJ1-5; D uncertain. CDR1 is SGHVS and CDR2 is FNYEAQ in the germline V gene. This CDR3 has 15 amino acids. V dropped 3 bases and J dropped 4 bases, with 13 bases sitting between them.

This clone was found once. This rearrangement joins TRBV29-1 to TRBJ1-2; D is undetermined. This CDR3 has 12 residues. Germline CDR1 SQVTM, CDR2 ANQGSEA. V lost 4 bases and J lost 3, with 9 bases in between. As DNA, the CDR3 is TGCAGCGTTGTTTCGCAGTACTATGGCTACACCTTC. It translates to CSVVSQYYGYTF.

The rearrangement uses TRBV19 and TRBJ2-6; 9 nucleotides line up with TRBD1. The CDR3 has 16 residues. J lost 2 bases, V lost 7 bases, and 6 bases had no gene match. CDR1 LNHDA and CDR2 SQIVND come from the germline V gene (reference sequence). In DNA form, the CDR3 reads TGTGCCAGTACCGACAGGGGGGTCCCTGGGGCCAACGTCCTGACTTTC. Protein product: CASTDRGVPGANVLTF.